This T cell receptor beta chain was identified in a study of cytomegalovirus exposure and HLA in healthy donors. Findings and limits, study-wide: The later analysis indicated that the majority of CMV-associated TCR beta chains appeared HLA-restricted.

To note about this clone: The antigen is not known.

The CDR3 runs 14 residues. V lost 4 bases and J lost 2; bases outside the gene matches: 7. Per the germline V gene, CDR1 is SQVTM and CDR2 is ANQGSEA. Vbeta (60) and Jbeta (13) primers were used in the PCR. Method: immunoSEQ multiplex PCR; TCRdb's copy keeps in-frame clones and lacks some. The sample has about 120,000 clones; about 59% are singletons. The donors comprised healthy bone marrow donors. Source material: PBMCs. The V call is TRBV29-1, the J call TRBJ2-5; 7 bases are shared with TRBD2. The sequence was obtained from a woman in her thirties or forties in good health and CMV-seropositive. The CDR3 coding sequence is TGCAGCGTTGCTTCTAGCGGCCGACAAGAGACCCAGTACTTC. Translation: CSVASSGRQETQYF.